This T cell receptor beta chain was identified in a study of shared clonotypes between healthy human individuals. Study-wide results and limits: Though the depth was large, rarefaction showed that sorted-subset sequencing was incomplete. Shared across four donors were around 4.7% of the naive CD4 clonotypes.

Germline V CDR1 and CDR2: SGHDT, YYEEEE. This CDR3 region has 15 residues. V lost 3 bases and J lost 2, with 15 bases in between. Positive CCR7 selection of CD45RO-negative cells yielded the naive CD8 cells, and terminally differentiated effector memory CD45RA+ cells were excluded. This clone appeared once. Its specificity is unknown. Sequencing was performed with immunoSEQ multiplex PCR; in TCRdb, only in-frame clones are kept and a portion is missing. The sample includes about 2,200,000 clones, roughly 91% of them seen just once. The chain links TRBV5-6 to TRBJ2-7, with a weak D call TRBD1 (5 bases). The receptor's source is a man aged 18-30 years in good health. Some clones in this sample may be carry-over from other donors' samples. The material sequenced was naive CD8+ T cells from PBMCs. The CDR3 sequence: CASSWFSKGAYEQYF. The CDR3 DNA is TGTGCCAGCAGCTGGTTTTCCAAAGGGGCCTACGAGCAGTACTTC.